These T cell receptor beta chains were read from a single sample in a study of OX40 agonist ivuxolimab in advanced cancers. Sequencing was performed with immunoSEQ multiplex PCR; in TCRdb, only in-frame clones are kept and a portion is missing. The sample has 25,000 to 35,000 clones, 84% seen once. The input for sequencing was CD4+ or CD8+ T cells sorted from blood, taken in a trial of the OX40 agonist ivuxolimab. These receptors came from an adult with an advanced solid tumor such as melanoma, head and neck, liver or kidney cancer. CDR3s include the opening cysteine and the closing phenylalanine or tryptophan. Size tells how often a clone was seen (once, few, many) or the class of an expanded clone, and some rows leave it out.

abundance | j_gene | len | v_gene | CDR3aa
NA | TRBJ1-2 | 14 | TRBV5-6 | CASSLLLWLGGYTF
NA | TRBJ2-1 | 16 | TRBV28 | CASSFGASVRFNEQFF
NA | TRBJ1-1 | 15 | TRBV28 | CASSLSGTLNTEAFF
NA | TRBJ2-5 | 15 | TRBV30 | CAWSDPGQMGETQYF
medium-sized | TRBJ2-7 | 13 | TRBV15 | CATSMDSPYEQYF
NA | TRBJ1-1 | 15 | TRBV19 | CASSILWGGNTEAFF
NA | TRBJ1-3 | 16 | TRBV9 | CASSVGWDSSGNTIYF
NA | TRBJ1-2 | 10 | TRBV23-1 | CASSQSGYTF
NA | TRBJ1-3 | 18 | TRBV18 | CASSPWDRGKSSGNTIYF
once | TRBJ2-3 | 14 | TRBV11-1 | CASSLYTTADTQYF
few | TRBJ2-7 | 15 | TRBV4-1 | CASSLQLASNYEQYF